These 18 T cell receptor beta chains came from one sample sequenced in a study of Graves' ophthalmopathy and Graves' hyperthyroidism. The TCR beta CDR3 regions underwent amplification from RNA transcripts. Second-round multiplex PCR came after first-round RT-PCR with HTBI primers. MiXCR, applied by TCRdb to the multiplex PCR reads, yields one record per CDR3 protein. The sample shows 500,000 to 700,000 distinct CDR3 sequences, 35% to 40% of them seen only once. The material sequenced was peripheral blood or thyroid tissue (not recorded which). Source of these receptors: an adult man with Graves' hyperthyroidism.

This clonotype was seen a handful of times. This chain joins TRBV6-5 and TRBJ2-5, with 12 bases aligning to TRBD1. Trimming at V came to 2 bases and at J to 5 bases, leaving 9 bases not matched to a gene. The CDR3 loop spans 17 amino acids. CDR1 is MNHEY and CDR2 is SVGAGI in the germline V gene. CDR3 DNA: TGTGCCAGCAGTTACCGACGCCGGGACAGGGGGCTTGAGACCCAGTACTTC. Residues: CASSYRRRDRGLETQYF.

The chain couples TRBV5-1 to TRBJ2-2; 7 nucleotides align to TRBD1. The CDR3 totals 18 residues. V trimming: 1 base; J trimming: 3 bases; junction bases outside the gene matches: 12. The germline gives CDR1 SGHRS, CDR2 YFSETQ. CDR3 amino acids: CASSLKVGDREDTGELFF. CDR3 sequence (DNA): TGCGCCAGCAGCTTGAAGGTCGGCGACAGGGAAGACACCGGGGAGCTGTTTTTT.

The chain joins TRBV6-1 to TRBJ1-1; unclear D gene. Germline V gene data show CDR1 as MNHNS and CDR2 as SASEGT. CDR3 length equals 15 residues. Trimming removed 4 bases from V and 4 bases from J, with 16 bases in between. The CDR3 spells CASSASIRVITEAFF. As DNA, the CDR3 is TGTGCCAGCAGTGCCTCGATAAGGGTAATCACTGAAGCTTTCTTT.

J is TRBJ2-2 and V is TRBV7-4; D call uncertain. The germline V and J ends were trimmed by 3 bases and 2 bases, with 7 bases remaining between them. This CDR3 has 14 residues. The germline gives CDR1 SGHVT, CDR2 SQSDAQ. CDR3 loop: CASSFDQNTGELFF. As DNA, the CDR3 is TGTGCCAGCAGCTTTGACCAAAACACCGGGGAGCTGTTTTTT. The whole variable domain, filled in from reference TRBV7-4 and TRBJ2-2, reads GAGVSQSPRYKVAKRGRDVALRCDSISGHVTLYWYRQTLGQGSEVLTYSQSDAQRDKSGRPSGRFSAERPERSVSTLKIQRTEQGDSAVYLCASSFDQNTGELFFGEGSRLTVL.

There are a few counts of this clonotype. The chain recombines TRBV7-2 with TRBJ2-2, with a weak D call TRBD1 (8 bases). Germline loops: CDR1 SGHTA, CDR2 FQGNSA. This CDR3 region has 16 residues. With 7 bases removed from V and 6 bases from J, the gap between germline ends came to 21 bases. CDR3 in DNA: TGTGCCAGCACCCGGGGGGCAGGGGGCTACGCCGGGGAGCTGTTTTTT. This translates into CASTRGAGGYAGELFF.

The chain links TRBV10-1 to TRBJ2-2, with D unresolved. CDR3 size: 13 residues. The germline gives CDR1 WNHNN, CDR2 SYGVQD (reference sequence). Trimming removed 4 bases at V and 5 bases at J, with 8 bases between. As DNA, the CDR3 is TGCGCCAGCAGTGGGTTGGTGACCGGGGAGCTGTTTTTT. Its protein is CASSGLVTGELFF.

The V and J genes are TRBV30 and TRBJ1-2; weak D call: TRBD1 (6 bases). The CDR3 spans 13 residues. CDR1 is GTSNPN and CDR2 is SVGIG in the germline V gene (reference sequence). V lost 2 bases and J 2 bases, leaving 9 bases between the germline ends. CDR3 sequence (DNA): TGTGCCTGGAGTCTTGACAGGAACTATGGCTACACCTTC. Its protein is CAWSLDRNYGYTF.

Many counts were recorded for this clonotype. The chain is built from TRBV5-8 and TRBJ1-6; D call uncertain. The CDR3 totals 16 residues. The germline V gene encodes CDR1 SGHTS and CDR2 YDEGEE. The V end lost 0 bases, the J end lost 1 base, and 8 bases lay between the germline ends. As DNA, the CDR3 is TGTGCCAGCAGCTTGGCCGGGGTTTCCTATAATTCACCCCTCCACTTT. Protein sequence: CASSLAGVSYNSPLHF.

This clonotype was recorded many times. Here the CDR3 DNA reads TGCGCCAGCAGCGTCCGGGACCCCATGGCCGGCTACACCTTC. Residues: CASSVRDPMAGYTF. The chain couples TRBV5-1 to TRBJ1-2, with D maybe TRBD1 (5 bases). The CDR3 runs to 14 residues. From germline, CDR1 is SGHRS and CDR2 YFSETQ. V was pared by 4 bases and J by 8 bases, with 18 bases between. Together with reference TRBV5-1 and TRBJ1-2, the CDR3 gives the full variable domain: KAGVTQTPRYLIKTRGQQVTLSCSPISGHRSVSWYQQTPGQGLQFLFEYFSETQRNKGNFPGRFSGRQFSNSRSEMNVSTLELGDSALYLCASSVRDPMAGYTFGSGTRLTVV.

The V call is TRBV6-6, the J call TRBJ2-7; a possible D gene is TRBD1 (5 bases). The germline gives CDR1 MNHNY, CDR2 SVGAGI (reference sequence). V was cut by 6 bases and J by 3 bases, with 24 bases left in between. The CDR3 has 17 residues. The DNA for the CDR3 is TGTGCCAGCAGCCGACAGAGCGTCCAGCCCCAATTCTACGAGCAGTACTTC. This sequence encodes CASSRQSVQPQFYEQYF.

This clonotype was picked up a small number of times. J is TRBJ2-1 and V is TRBV10-3; possibly TRBD1 or TRBD2 for D (7 bases each). The germline V and J ends were trimmed by 4 bases and 6 bases, with 16 bases remaining between them. The CDR3 runs 15 residues. CDR1 ENHRY and CDR2 SYGVKD come from the germline V gene. CDR3 DNA: TGTGCCATCAGTGCTAACAGGGGAGGGGTCAATGAGCAGTTCTTC. Amino acid sequence: CAISANRGGVNEQFF.

This clonotype was detected ten times or more. V and J are TRBV4-2 and TRBJ1-1; no reliable D call. The germline V gene has CDR1 LGHNA and CDR2 YNFKEQ. The CDR3 contains 17 residues. V lost 0 bases, J lost 3 bases, and 17 bases lay in between. CDR3 nucleotide sequence: TGTGCCAGCAGCCAAGATTCACAGAACCTTTGGGACACTGAAGCTTTCTTT. This translates into CASSQDSQNLWDTEAFF.

This clonotype has a single count. This sequence joins TRBV20-1 and TRBJ2-3; D remains ambiguous. Trimming took 5 bases from V and 6 from J, leaving 12 bases between them. The CDR3 is 12 residues long. Germline values: CDR1 DFQATT, CDR2 SNEGSKA (reference sequence). CDR3 sequence reads: CSAEGSRDTQYF. The CDR3 region has the DNA TGCAGTGCTGAAGGCAGTAGGGATACGCAGTATTTT.

This clonotype has a handful of counts. The gene calls are TRBV5-1 and TRBJ1-1, with TRBD1 as a possible D gene (5 bases). Germline CDR1 reads SGHRS; CDR2 reads YFSETQ. Trimming cost V 1 base and J 1 base, with 11 bases left between them. This CDR3 spans 15 amino acids. CDR3 loop: CASSLSGTGNTEAFF. CDR3 coding DNA: TGCGCCAGCAGCTTGTCAGGGACGGGGAACACTGAAGCTTTCTTT.

This clonotype was seen ten or more times. The J gene is TRBJ2-5, the V gene TRBV6-5, with 9 bases that match TRBD2. Germline V CDR1 and CDR2: MNHEY, SVGAGI. V dropped 5 bases and J dropped 0; count of bases not matched to a gene: 4. The CDR3 covers 15 residues. The DNA of the CDR3 is TGTGCCAGCAGTGGGGCGGGAGGGTACCAAGAGACCCAGTACTTC. Amino acid sequence: CASSGAGGYQETQYF.

Concerning this clonotype: This could be a read error, since a much larger clone is one nucleotide away. V gene TRBV10-3 combines with J gene TRBJ2-7; 7 nucleotides line up with TRBD1. The CDR3 contains 14 residues. Germline V gene sequence: CDR1 ENHRY, CDR2 SYGVKD. V lost 11 bases to trimming and J lost 3 bases; unmatched junction nucleotides: 13. CDR3 protein: CACSEPQGSYEQYF. CDR3 coding DNA: TGTGCCTGCAGTGAGCCACAGGGGAGCTACGAGCAGTACTTC.

This chain joins TRBV9 and TRBJ1-2, with 10 bases identical to TRBD1. This CDR3 is built from 15 residues. Germline V gives CDR1 SGDLS, CDR2 YYNGEE. Trimming cost V 3 bases and J 4 bases; bases outside gene matches: 6. CDR3 DNA sequence: TGTGCCAGCAGCGCCGGGACAGGGGACAGCTATGGCTACACCTTC. The encoded protein is CASSAGTGDSYGYTF.

The rearrangement links TRBV7-4 to TRBJ2-7, with TRBD2 identical over 9 bases. V shed 5 bases, J shed 2 bases, and the junction held 10 bases outside the gene matches. The CDR3 totals 16 residues. Germline V gene data show CDR1 as SGHVT and CDR2 as SQSDAQ. The CDR3 sequence is CASSVGSGGPTYEQYF. CDR3 DNA sequence: TGTGCCAGCAGCGTAGGTAGCGGGGGCCCGACCTACGAGCAGTACTTC.